Listed below are T cell receptor beta chains from one sample, sequenced in a study of blood T cell repertoires in COVID-19. Clones were sequenced by immunoSEQ multiplex PCR, and TCRdb holds only the in-frame ones, with some missing. The data contain about 59,000 clones, around four fifths of them seen just once; the ten biggest clones take up about 15%. What was sequenced was peripheral blood. These receptors originate from a woman in her 70s with acute or convalescent COVID-19. Each CDR3 is given with its conserved first and last residue. D genes are given only for firm matches. Clone size appears in some rows only: once, few, many, or a class for an expanded clone.

j_call: TRBJ1-1; clone_size: .; d_call: .; v_call: TRBV2; cdr3_aa: CASIPGLRVPNTEAFF; cdr3_nt: TGTGCCAGCATTCCAGGGTTGCGAGTCCCGAACACTGAAGCTTTCTTT
j_call: TRBJ2-5; clone_size: .; d_call: TRBD1; v_call: TRBV5-1; cdr3_aa: CASSSADRAETQYF; cdr3_nt: TGCGCCAGCAGCTCTGCCGACAGGGCAGAGACCCAGTACTTC
j_call: TRBJ2-7; clone_size: .; d_call: .; v_call: TRBV2; cdr3_aa: CASMRRNEQYF; cdr3_nt: TGTGCCAGCATGCGTCGCAACGAGCAGTACTTC
j_call: TRBJ1-1; clone_size: .; d_call: TRBD1; v_call: TRBV19; cdr3_aa: CASRRQGNTEAFF; cdr3_nt: TGTGCCAGTAGGAGACAGGGCAACACTGAAGCTTTCTTT
j_call: TRBJ1-2; clone_size: .; d_call: .; v_call: TRBV19; cdr3_aa: CATSYRVNNYGYTF; cdr3_nt: TGTGCCACTTCTTACAGGGTCAACAACTATGGCTACACCTTC
j_call: TRBJ1-3; clone_size: .; d_call: .; v_call: TRBV14; cdr3_aa: CASSQGHREYF; cdr3_nt: TGTGCCAGCAGCCAGGGTCACAGGGAGTATTTT
j_call: TRBJ2-7; clone_size: once; d_call: .; v_call: TRBV7-9; cdr3_aa: CASSLGWSSYEQYF; cdr3_nt: TGTGCCAGCAGCTTAGGTTGGAGCTCCTACGAGCAGTACTTC
j_call: TRBJ1-1; clone_size: .; d_call: TRBD1; v_call: TRBV6-5; cdr3_aa: CASSLQGQLNTEAFF; cdr3_nt: TGTGCCAGCAGTCTACAGGGACAGCTGAACACTGAAGCTTTCTTT
j_call: TRBJ1-5; clone_size: .; d_call: .; v_call: TRBV9; cdr3_aa: CASSVEGQTNQPQHF; cdr3_nt: TGTGCCAGCAGCGTAGAAGGACAGACCAATCAGCCCCAGCATTTT
j_call: TRBJ1-5; clone_size: .; d_call: TRBD1; v_call: TRBV7-9; cdr3_aa: CASSLGGQEPQHF; cdr3_nt: TGTGCCAGCAGTTTAGGGGGCCAGGAGCCCCAGCATTTT
j_call: TRBJ2-3; clone_size: .; d_call: .; v_call: TRBV6-5; cdr3_aa: CASSFRTPEDTQYF; cdr3_nt: TGTGCCAGCAGTTTCCGGACTCCGGAAGATACGCAGTATTTT
j_call: TRBJ2-5; clone_size: .; d_call: .; v_call: TRBV9; cdr3_aa: CASSVGRSRETQYF; cdr3_nt: TGTGCCAGCAGCGTAGGGAGGTCCCGGGAGACCCAGTACTTC
j_call: TRBJ1-5; clone_size: .; d_call: TRBD1; v_call: TRBV27; cdr3_aa: CASRGQGGSQPQHF; cdr3_nt: TGTGCCAGCAGGGGGCAGGGGGGAAGTCAGCCCCAGCATTTT
j_call: TRBJ1-1; clone_size: .; d_call: .; v_call: TRBV9; cdr3_aa: CASSDQTSGAAFF; cdr3_nt: TGTGCCAGCAGCGACCAAACTTCAGGGGCAGCTTTCTTT
j_call: TRBJ2-7; clone_size: .; d_call: .; v_call: TRBV30; cdr3_aa: CAWSDQGNYEQYF; cdr3_nt: TGTGCCTGGTCCGATCAGGGGAACTACGAGCAGTACTTC
j_call: TRBJ2-5; clone_size: .; d_call: TRBD2; v_call: TRBV24-1; cdr3_aa: CATSDREGGLAGVFQETQYF; cdr3_nt: TGTGCCACCAGTGACCGTGAGGGTGGACTAGCGGGGGTCTTCCAAGAGACCCAGTACTTC
j_call: TRBJ2-2; clone_size: .; d_call: TRBD1; v_call: TRBV24-1; cdr3_aa: CATSDPRGQGATGELFF; cdr3_nt: TGTGCCACCAGTGACCCAAGAGGACAGGGGGCTACCGGGGAGCTGTTTTTT
j_call: TRBJ1-6; clone_size: .; d_call: .; v_call: TRBV14; cdr3_aa: CASSQGQRIYNSPLHF; cdr3_nt: TGTGCCAGCAGCCAAGGTCAGCGAATCTATAATTCACCCCTCCACTTT
j_call: TRBJ1-1; clone_size: .; d_call: TRBD1; v_call: TRBV11-2; cdr3_aa: CASRRQGETEAFF; cdr3_nt: TGTGCCAGCAGGAGACAGGGGGAAACTGAAGCTTTCTTT
j_call: TRBJ2-1; clone_size: .; d_call: .; v_call: TRBV9; cdr3_aa: CASSVGTSSYNEQFF; cdr3_nt: TGTGCCAGCAGCGTAGGAACAAGCTCCTACAATGAGCAGTTCTTC
j_call: TRBJ2-5; clone_size: .; d_call: TRBD1; v_call: TRBV5-1; cdr3_aa: CASSLLGQGTSLGKETQYF; cdr3_nt: TGCGCCAGCAGCTTGCTAGGACAGGGTACTTCTTTGGGGAAAGAGACCCAGTACTTC
j_call: TRBJ1-4; clone_size: .; d_call: .; v_call: TRBV5-8; cdr3_aa: CASSLVPRWPPNEKLFF; cdr3_nt: TGTGCCAGCAGCTTGGTGCCCCGCTGGCCCCCAAATGAAAAACTGTTTTTT
j_call: TRBJ2-3; clone_size: few; d_call: TRBD2; v_call: TRBV5-8; cdr3_aa: CASSDGTSWGTDTQYF; cdr3_nt: TGTGCCAGCAGCGATGGGACTAGTTGGGGCACAGATACGCAGTATTTT
j_call: TRBJ1-1; clone_size: many; d_call: .; v_call: TRBV7-9; cdr3_aa: CASSLNTLRTEAFF; cdr3_nt: TGTGCCAGCAGCTTAAATACCCTGCGCACTGAAGCTTTCTTT
j_call: TRBJ1-4; clone_size: .; d_call: .; v_call: TRBV30; cdr3_aa: CAWKDIYEKLFF; cdr3_nt: TGTGCCTGGAAGGACATCTATGAAAAACTGTTTTTT
j_call: TRBJ2-1; clone_size: once; d_call: .; v_call: TRBV20-1; cdr3_aa: CSTGTLNEQFF; cdr3_nt: TGCAGCACCGGGACACTTAATGAGCAGTTCTTC
j_call: TRBJ2-1; clone_size: once; d_call: .; v_call: TRBV5-1; cdr3_aa: CASSSQTLNEQFF; cdr3_nt: TGCGCCAGCAGCTCGCAGACTCTGAATGAGCAGTTCTTC
j_call: TRBJ1-5; clone_size: .; d_call: TRBD1; v_call: TRBV5-1; cdr3_aa: CASSLERGRGPQHF; cdr3_nt: TGCGCCAGCAGCTTGGAAAGGGGGCGAGGGCCCCAGCATTTT
j_call: TRBJ1-2; clone_size: .; d_call: TRBD1; v_call: TRBV11-3; cdr3_aa: CASGQGEDYGYTF; cdr3_nt: TGTGCCAGCGGACAGGGTGAAGACTATGGCTACACCTTC
j_call: TRBJ1-2; clone_size: .; d_call: TRBD1; v_call: TRBV4-2; cdr3_aa: CASSQPQGGQGHHGYTF; cdr3_nt: TGTGCCAGCAGCCAACCCCAGGGGGGACAGGGCCATCATGGCTACACCTTC
j_call: TRBJ1-1; clone_size: .; d_call: .; v_call: TRBV5-4; cdr3_aa: CASSLFSRENTEAFF; cdr3_nt: TGTGCCAGCAGCTTGTTTTCCAGGGAGAACACTGAAGCTTTCTTT
j_call: TRBJ1-5; clone_size: .; d_call: .; v_call: TRBV10-3; cdr3_aa: CAISEGRGRQPQHF; cdr3_nt: TGTGCCATCAGTGAAGGAAGAGGGAGGCAGCCCCAGCATTTT
j_call: TRBJ1-5; clone_size: .; d_call: .; v_call: TRBV11-2; cdr3_aa: CASSLGGYQPQHF; cdr3_nt: TGTGCCAGCAGCTTAGGAGGGTACCAGCCCCAGCATTTT
j_call: TRBJ1-2; clone_size: .; d_call: .; v_call: TRBV7-9; cdr3_aa: CASSLTAGVYGYTF; cdr3_nt: TGTGCCAGCAGCTTAACGGCAGGGGTCTATGGCTACACCTTC
j_call: TRBJ1-3; clone_size: few; d_call: .; v_call: TRBV6-6; cdr3_aa: CASSSVGNTIYF; cdr3_nt: TGTGCCAGCAGCTCCGTAGGAAACACCATATATTTT
j_call: TRBJ1-5; clone_size: .; d_call: TRBD1; v_call: TRBV5-6; cdr3_aa: CASSLLGQGRVQPQHF; cdr3_nt: TGTGCCAGCAGCTTGTTGGGACAGGGGAGAGTTCAGCCCCAGCATTTT
j_call: TRBJ1-6; clone_size: .; d_call: .; v_call: TRBV9; cdr3_aa: CASSALDRVREPLHF; cdr3_nt: TGTGCCAGCAGCGCCTTGGATAGGGTACGGGAACCCCTCCACTTT
j_call: TRBJ2-3; clone_size: once; d_call: .; v_call: TRBV3-1/TRBV3-2; cdr3_aa: CASSLRGGPGDTQYF; cdr3_nt: TGTGCCAGCAGCCTCCGCGGGGGCCCTGGAGATACGCAGTATTTT
j_call: TRBJ2-1; clone_size: few; d_call: .; v_call: TRBV29-1; cdr3_aa: CSVELRGNEQFF; cdr3_nt: TGCAGCGTTGAACTACGGGGCAATGAGCAGTTCTTC
j_call: TRBJ1-4; clone_size: .; d_call: .; v_call: TRBV3-1/TRBV3-2; cdr3_aa: CASSKRLLGGIEKLFF; cdr3_nt: TGTGCCAGCAGCAAGAGACTCCTCGGAGGGATTGAAAAACTGTTTTTT
j_call: TRBJ1-5; clone_size: few; d_call: .; v_call: TRBV4-1; cdr3_aa: CASSQSGEFPYSNQPQHF; cdr3_nt: TGCGCCAGCAGCCAGTCAGGCGAGTTCCCATATAGCAATCAGCCCCAGCATTTT
j_call: TRBJ1-2; clone_size: many; d_call: .; v_call: TRBV4-1; cdr3_aa: CASSQDPHPGIYGYTF; cdr3_nt: TGCGCCAGCAGCCAAGATCCCCACCCGGGGATCTATGGCTACACCTTC
j_call: TRBJ1-1; clone_size: once; d_call: TRBD1; v_call: TRBV24-1; cdr3_aa: CAVRSSGQGGKAFF; cdr3_nt: TGTGCGGTCCGCTCAAGCGGACAGGGAGGGAAGGCTTTCTTT
j_call: TRBJ1-5; clone_size: .; d_call: .; v_call: TRBV10-3; cdr3_aa: CAISESGATNQPQHF; cdr3_nt: TGTGCCATCAGTGAGTCAGGGGCTACCAATCAGCCCCAGCATTTT
j_call: TRBJ1-4; clone_size: few; d_call: .; v_call: TRBV7-8; cdr3_aa: CASSPDRLKSNEKLFF; cdr3_nt: TGTGCCAGCAGTCCCGACAGGTTGAAATCTAATGAAAAACTGTTTTTT
j_call: TRBJ1-2; clone_size: once; d_call: .; v_call: TRBV20-1; cdr3_aa: CSCRVNYGYTF; cdr3_nt: TGCAGTTGCAGGGTTAACTATGGCTACACCTTC
j_call: TRBJ1-6; clone_size: once; d_call: TRBD1; v_call: TRBV27; cdr3_aa: CASRGGQGSSPLHF; cdr3_nt: TGTGCCAGCAGGGGGGGACAGGGAAGTTCACCCCTCCACTTT
j_call: TRBJ2-3; clone_size: .; d_call: TRBD2; v_call: TRBV30; cdr3_aa: CAWKLAGHTQYF; cdr3_nt: TGTGCCTGGAAACTAGCGGGACATACGCAGTATTTT
j_call: TRBJ1-1; clone_size: .; d_call: .; v_call: TRBV2; cdr3_aa: CASTLVPQGHTEAFF; cdr3_nt: TGTGCCAGCACCCTAGTCCCGCAGGGGCACACTGAAGCTTTCTTT